Listed below are T cell receptor beta chains from one sample, sequenced in a study of neurological immune-mediated disorders. TCRdb re-derived calls from the 5' RACE reads in MiXCR, one entry per CDR3 protein. The sample lists roughly 30,000 distinct CDR3 sequences, about an eighth occurring once. Sequenced: CD4+ T cells from blood. Every receptor here comes from a female donor with HTLV-1-associated myelopathy (HAM/TSP). Both conserved end residues are part of each CDR3. The D gene is left open where the match is weak. Only some rows state a clone size, as once, few, many or a class for expanded clones.

v_call	j_call	d_call	clone_size	cdr3_nt	cdr3_aa
TRBV7-3	TRBJ2-6	-	once	TGTGCCAGCAGCTTACCTTCCGACGGATCCGGGGCCAACGTCCTGACTTTC	CASSLPSDGSGANVLTF
TRBV5-5	TRBJ2-5	-	once	-	CASSFYICSAQKTGLETQYF
TRBV20-1	TRBJ2-3	-	many	TGCAGTGCTAAGAGGGGGGGGGGCCCCGATACGCAGTATTTT	CSAKRGGGPDTQYF
TRBV6-5	TRBJ2-3	TRBD2	many	TGTGCCAGCAGTTACTGGGCGGGGGGGAACACAGATACGCAGTATTTT	CASSYWAGGNTDTQYF
TRBV7-2	TRBJ1-6	-	many	TGTGCCAGCAGCATCCCGGGGGGATCACCCCTCCACTTT	CASSIPGGSPLHF
TRBV12-3/TRBV12-4	TRBJ2-5	-	many	TGTGCCAGCAGTAGGCCCCTGGGGACCCAGTACTTC	CASSRPLGTQYF
TRBV11-1	TRBJ1-1	TRBD1	many	TGTGCCAGCAGCTTAGGACAGGGAGTTGGCACTGAAGCTTTCTTT	CASSLGQGVGTEAFF
TRBV4-1	TRBJ1-2	TRBD1	many	TGCGCCAGCAGCCAAAGGTCCGGGACAGGGGTTGGCTACACCTTC	CASSQRSGTGVGYTF
TRBV3-1	TRBJ2-5	TRBD2	many	TGTGCCAGCAGCCAATTGCTAGCGGGAGGGAATGGAGAGACCCAGTACTTC	CASSQLLAGGNGETQYF
TRBV5-1	TRBJ1-4	-	many	TGCGCCAGCAGCCCCGGACGGACCGGAGAAAAACTGTTTTTT	CASSPGRTGEKLFF
TRBV29-1	TRBJ2-7	TRBD1	many	TGCAGCGCTCAGGGACAGGGGGCCTACGAGCAGTACTTC	CSAQGQGAYEQYF
TRBV29-1	TRBJ1-2	TRBD1	many	TGCAGCGTTGAAGTGCAGGGGGCACGTGGCTACACCTTC	CSVEVQGARGYTF
TRBV7-3	TRBJ2-5	TRBD2	many	TGTGCCAGCAGTCGGAGCGGGGGGGCGCCCCAAGAGACCCAGTACTTC	CASSRSGGAPQETQYF
TRBV18	TRBJ2-5	-	few	TGTGCCAGCTCACCAGCCGGGGAGGAGACCCAGTACTTC	CASSPAGEETQYF
TRBV28	TRBJ2-2	TRBD2	-	TGTGCCAGCAGTCAGGTCCGGGGGGGGCTGTCGGGTGGGGAGCTGTTTTTT	CASSQVRGGLSGGELFF
TRBV20-1	TRBJ1-5	-	many	TGCAGTGCGACAGGCAAAAGAGCCCAGCATTTT	CSATGKRAQHF
TRBV20-1	TRBJ2-1	-	many	TGCAGTGCTAGGACTCCCGTCGGGACTGCCTACAATGAGCAGTTCTTC	CSARTPVGTAYNEQFF
TRBV24-1	TRBJ2-5	TRBD2	-	TGTGCCACCAGTGCTCCTAGCGGGGTAGTCCAAGAGACCCAGTACTTC	CATSAPSGVVQETQYF
TRBV7-2	TRBJ2-1	-	many	TGTGCCAGCAGCTTAGTTAGCGGCTCCTACAATGAGCAGTTCTTC	CASSLVSGSYNEQFF